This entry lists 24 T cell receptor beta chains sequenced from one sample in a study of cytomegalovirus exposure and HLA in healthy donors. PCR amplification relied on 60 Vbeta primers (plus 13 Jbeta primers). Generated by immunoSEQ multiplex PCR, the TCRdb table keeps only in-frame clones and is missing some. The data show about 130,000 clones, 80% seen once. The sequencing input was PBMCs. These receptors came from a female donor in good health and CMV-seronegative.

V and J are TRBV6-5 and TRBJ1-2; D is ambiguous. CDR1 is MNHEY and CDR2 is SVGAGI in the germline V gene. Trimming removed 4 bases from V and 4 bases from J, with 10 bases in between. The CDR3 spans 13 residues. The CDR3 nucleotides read TGTGCCAGCAGTTCCGACAAGCCCTATGGCTACACCTTC. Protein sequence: CASSSDKPYGYTF.

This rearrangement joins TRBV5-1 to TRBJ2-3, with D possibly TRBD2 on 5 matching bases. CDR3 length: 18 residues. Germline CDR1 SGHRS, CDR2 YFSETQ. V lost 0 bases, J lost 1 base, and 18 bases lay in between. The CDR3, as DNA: TGCGCCAGCAGCTTGGAATGGGGTCGGGGTCCCGGCACAGATACGCAGTATTTT. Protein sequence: CASSLEWGRGPGTDTQYF.

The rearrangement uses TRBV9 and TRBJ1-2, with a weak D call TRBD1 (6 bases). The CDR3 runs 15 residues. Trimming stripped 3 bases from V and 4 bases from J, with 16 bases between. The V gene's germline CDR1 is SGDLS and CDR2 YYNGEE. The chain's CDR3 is CASSDPGVGSYGYTF. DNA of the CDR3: TGTGCCAGCAGCGATCCAGGGGTTGGTAGCTATGGCTACACCTTC.

CDR3 nucleotides: TGTGCCTGGAGTCCTTCGGGCGGGGGGGTCATCCGGACCGGGGAGCTGTTTTTT. It yields the protein CAWSPSGGGVIRTGELFF. V gene TRBV30 combines with J gene TRBJ2-2; TRBD2 agrees at 9 bases. CDR3 length: 18 amino acids. The germline V gene encodes CDR1 GTSNPN and CDR2 SVGIG (reference sequence). The junction had 15 bases not matched to a gene; V was cut back by 2 bases and J by 5 bases.

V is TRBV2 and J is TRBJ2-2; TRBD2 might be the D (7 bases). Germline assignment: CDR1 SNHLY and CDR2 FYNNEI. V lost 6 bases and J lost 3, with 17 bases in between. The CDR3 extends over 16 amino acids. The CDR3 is CASSYRTGRDTGELFF. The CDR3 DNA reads TGTGCCAGCAGCTACAGAACAGGGAGGGACACCGGGGAGCTGTTTTTT.

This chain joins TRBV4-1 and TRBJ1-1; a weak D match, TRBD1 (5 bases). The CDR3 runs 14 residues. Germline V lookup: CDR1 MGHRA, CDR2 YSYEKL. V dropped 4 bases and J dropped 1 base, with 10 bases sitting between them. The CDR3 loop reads CASSRIRGNTEAFF. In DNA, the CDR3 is TGCGCCAGCAGCCGAATAAGGGGGAACACTGAAGCTTTCTTT.

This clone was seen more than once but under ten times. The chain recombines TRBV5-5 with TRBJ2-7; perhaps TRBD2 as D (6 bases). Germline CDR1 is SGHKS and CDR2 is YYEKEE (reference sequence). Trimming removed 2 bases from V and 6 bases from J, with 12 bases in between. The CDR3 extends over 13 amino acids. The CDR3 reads CASSFSLASEQYF. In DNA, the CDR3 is TGTGCCAGCAGCTTTTCTCTAGCGTCCGAGCAGTACTTC.

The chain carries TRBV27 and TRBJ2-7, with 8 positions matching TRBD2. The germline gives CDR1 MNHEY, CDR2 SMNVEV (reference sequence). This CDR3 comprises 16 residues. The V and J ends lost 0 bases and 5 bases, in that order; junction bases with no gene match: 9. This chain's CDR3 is CASSLSIPREGHEQYF. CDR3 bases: TGTGCCAGCAGTTTATCGATTCCCCGGGAGGGGCACGAGCAGTACTTC.

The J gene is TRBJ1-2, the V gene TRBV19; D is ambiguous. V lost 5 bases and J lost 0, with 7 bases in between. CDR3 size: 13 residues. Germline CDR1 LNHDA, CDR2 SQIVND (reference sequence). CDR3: CASSYAANYGYTF. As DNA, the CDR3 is TGTGCCAGTAGTTACGCAGCTAACTATGGCTACACCTTC.

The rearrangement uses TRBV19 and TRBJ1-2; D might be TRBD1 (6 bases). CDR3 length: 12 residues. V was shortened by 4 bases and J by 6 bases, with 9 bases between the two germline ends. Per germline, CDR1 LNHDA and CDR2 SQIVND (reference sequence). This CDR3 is CASSKGTNGYTF. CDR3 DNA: TGTGCCAGTAGTAAGGGGACAAATGGCTACACCTTC. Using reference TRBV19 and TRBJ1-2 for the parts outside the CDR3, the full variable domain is DGGITQSPKYLFRKEGQNVTLSCEQNLNHDAMYWYRQDPGQGLRLIYYSQIVNDFQKGDIAEGYSVSREKKESFPLTVTSAQKNPTAFYLCASSKGTNGYTFGSGTRLTVV.

This CDR3 is CASRDRGRPLGYTF. CDR3 nucleotide sequence: TGTGCCAGTAGGGACAGGGGGCGTCCTCTTGGCTACACCTTC. The rearrangement uses TRBV19 and TRBJ1-2; 11 nucleotides align to TRBD1. J gave up 7 bases and V 6 bases, and 7 bases lay outside the gene matches. CDR3 length: 14 amino acids. Germline assignment: CDR1 LNHDA and CDR2 SQIVND (reference sequence).

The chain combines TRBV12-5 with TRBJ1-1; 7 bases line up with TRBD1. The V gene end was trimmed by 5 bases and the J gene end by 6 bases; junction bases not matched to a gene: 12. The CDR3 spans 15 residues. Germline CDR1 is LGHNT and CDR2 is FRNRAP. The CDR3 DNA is TGTGCTAGTGGTAAGGGGGCCCCTGCGGGACCTGAAGCTTTCTTT. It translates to CASGKGAPAGPEAFF.

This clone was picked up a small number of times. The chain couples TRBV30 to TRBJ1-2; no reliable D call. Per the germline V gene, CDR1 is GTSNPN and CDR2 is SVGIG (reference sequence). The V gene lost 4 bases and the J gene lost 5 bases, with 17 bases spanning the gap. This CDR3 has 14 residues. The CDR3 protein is CAWTPQPGSYGYTF. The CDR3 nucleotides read TGTGCCTGGACCCCACAACCGGGAAGTTATGGCTACACCTTC. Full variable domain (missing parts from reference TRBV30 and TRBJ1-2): SQTIHQWPATLVQPVGSPLSLECTVEGTSNPNLYWYRQAAGRGLQLLFYSVGIGQISSEVPQNLSASRPQDRQFILSSKKLLLSDSGFYLCAWTPQPGSYGYTFGSGTRLTVV.

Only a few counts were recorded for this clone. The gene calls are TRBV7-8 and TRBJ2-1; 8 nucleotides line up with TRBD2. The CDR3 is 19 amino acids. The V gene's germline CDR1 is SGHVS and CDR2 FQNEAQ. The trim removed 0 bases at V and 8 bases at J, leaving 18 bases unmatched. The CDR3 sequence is CASSLALFSGVASPDEQFF. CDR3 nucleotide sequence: TGTGCCAGCAGCTTAGCCCTTTTTAGCGGGGTTGCTAGTCCCGATGAGCAGTTCTTC.

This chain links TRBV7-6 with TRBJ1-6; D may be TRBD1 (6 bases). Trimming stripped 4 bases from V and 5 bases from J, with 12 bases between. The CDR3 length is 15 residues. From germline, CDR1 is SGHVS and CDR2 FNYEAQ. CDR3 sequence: CASSSRTDDNSPLHF. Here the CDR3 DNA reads TGTGCCAGCAGCTCCAGGACAGACGATAATTCACCCCTCCACTTT.

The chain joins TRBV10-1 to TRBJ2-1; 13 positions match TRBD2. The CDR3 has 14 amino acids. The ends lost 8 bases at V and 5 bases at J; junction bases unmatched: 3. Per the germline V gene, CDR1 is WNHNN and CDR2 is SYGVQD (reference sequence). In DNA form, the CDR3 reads TGCGCCAGCCAAACTAGCGGGAGGGACAATGAGCAGTTCTTC. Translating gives CASQTSGRDNEQFF.

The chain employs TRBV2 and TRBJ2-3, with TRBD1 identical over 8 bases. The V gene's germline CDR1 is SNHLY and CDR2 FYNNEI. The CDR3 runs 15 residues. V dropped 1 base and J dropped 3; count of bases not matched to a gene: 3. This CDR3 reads CASSEGGQETDTQYF. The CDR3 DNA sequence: TGTGCCAGCAGTGAAGGGGGACAGGAAACAGATACGCAGTATTTT.

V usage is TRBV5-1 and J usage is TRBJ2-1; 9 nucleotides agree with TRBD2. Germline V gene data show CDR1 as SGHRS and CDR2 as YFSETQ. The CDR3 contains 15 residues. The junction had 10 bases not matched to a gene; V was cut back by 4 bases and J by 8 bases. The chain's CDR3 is CASSQFSGSLDEQFF. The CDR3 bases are TGCGCCAGCAGCCAATTTAGCGGGAGTCTGGATGAGCAGTTCTTC.

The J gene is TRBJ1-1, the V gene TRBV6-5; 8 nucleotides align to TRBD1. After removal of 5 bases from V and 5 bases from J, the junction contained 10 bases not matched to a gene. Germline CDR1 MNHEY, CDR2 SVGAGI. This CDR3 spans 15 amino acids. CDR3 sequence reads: CASSRTGMGGTEAFF. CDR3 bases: TGTGCCAGCAGTCGGACAGGGATGGGGGGGACTGAAGCTTTCTTT.

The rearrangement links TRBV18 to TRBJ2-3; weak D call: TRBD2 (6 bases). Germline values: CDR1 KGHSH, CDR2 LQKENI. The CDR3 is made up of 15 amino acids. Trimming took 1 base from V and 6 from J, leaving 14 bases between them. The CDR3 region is CASSPLVGGTDTQYF. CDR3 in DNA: TGTGCCAGCTCACCACTCGTGGGGGGAACGGATACGCAGTATTTT. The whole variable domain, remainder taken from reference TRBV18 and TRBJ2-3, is NAGVMQNPRHLVRRRGQEARLRCSPMKGHSHVYWYRQLPEEGLKFMVYLQKENIIDESGMPKERFSAEFPKEGPSILRIQQVVRGDSAAYFCASSPLVGGTDTQYFGPGTRLTVL.

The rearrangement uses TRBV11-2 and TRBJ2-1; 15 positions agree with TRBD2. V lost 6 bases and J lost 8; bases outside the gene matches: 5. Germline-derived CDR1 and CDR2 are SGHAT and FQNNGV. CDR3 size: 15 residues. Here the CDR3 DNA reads TGTGCCAGCAGTACGGGACTAGCGGGGGGAGATGAGCAGTTCTTC. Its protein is CASSTGLAGGDEQFF.

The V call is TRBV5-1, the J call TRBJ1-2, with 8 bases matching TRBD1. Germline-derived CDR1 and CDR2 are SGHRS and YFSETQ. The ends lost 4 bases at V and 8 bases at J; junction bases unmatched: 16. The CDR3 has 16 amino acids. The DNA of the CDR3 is TGCGCCAGCAGCAGTGACAGGGGTGCCATTCGTAGGGGCTACACCTTC. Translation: CASSSDRGAIRRGYTF.

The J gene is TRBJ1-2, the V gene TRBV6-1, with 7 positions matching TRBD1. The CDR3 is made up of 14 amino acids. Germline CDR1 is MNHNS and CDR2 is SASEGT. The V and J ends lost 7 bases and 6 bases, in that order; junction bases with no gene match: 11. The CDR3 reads CASIRLQGTNGYTF. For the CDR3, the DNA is TGTGCCAGCATCAGACTACAGGGGACGAATGGCTACACCTTC.

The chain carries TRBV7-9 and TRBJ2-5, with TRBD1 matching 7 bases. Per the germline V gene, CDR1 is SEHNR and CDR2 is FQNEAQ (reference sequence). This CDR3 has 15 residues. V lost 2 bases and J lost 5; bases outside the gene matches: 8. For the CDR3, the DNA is TGTGCCAGCAGCTTATCAGAGGGGGCCGGGGAGACCCAGTACTTC. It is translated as CASSLSEGAGETQYF.